These T cell receptor beta chains were read from a single sample in a study of OX40 agonist ivuxolimab in advanced cancers. Assay used: immunoSEQ multiplex PCR; TCRdb lists only in-frame clones, some missing. The sample lists under 70,000 clones; 70% to 90% were seen once. Sequences were derived from CD4+ or CD8+ T cells sorted from blood, sampled in a trial of the OX40 agonist ivuxolimab. These receptor sequences come from an adult with an advanced solid tumor such as melanoma, head and neck, liver or kidney cancer. Each CDR3 is given with its conserved first and last residue. Each record gives: clone size, V gene, D gene, J gene, CDR3 protein, CDR3 DNA. The D gene is left open where the match is weak. Some rows have no size entry. The others give once, few or many, or a class for an expanded clone.

-	TRBV6-5	TRBD2	TRBJ2-1	CASSYAAGDYNEQFF	TGTGCCAGCAGTTACGCAGCGGGGGACTACAATGAGCAGTTCTTC
-	TRBV6-5	-	TRBJ1-5	CASSYSMAGNQPQHF	TGTGCCAGCAGTTACTCGATGGCAGGAAATCAGCCCCAGCATTTT
-	TRBV5-5	-	TRBJ2-7	CASRWGHEQYF	TGTGCCAGCAGGTGGGGGCACGAGCAGTACTTC
-	TRBV7-2	-	TRBJ2-7	CASSSGNIRYEQYF	TGTGCCAGCAGCTCGGGAAATATACGTTACGAGCAGTACTTC
-	TRBV18	-	TRBJ1-2	CASSQDSYGYTF	TGTGCCAGCTCACAGGACAGCTATGGCTACACCTTC
-	TRBV15	TRBD1	TRBJ2-3	CATGTRDRGTDTQYF	TGTGCCACCGGGACCCGGGACAGAGGGACAGATACGCAGTATTTT
-	TRBV29-1	TRBD1	TRBJ1-1	CSVSGTVLKAFF	TGCAGCGTATCCGGGACAGTGCTAAAAGCTTTCTTT
-	TRBV5-1	-	TRBJ1-3	CASSGGSSGNTIYF	TGCGCCAGCAGCGGGGGATCCTCTGGAAACACCATATATTTT
-	TRBV5-8	TRBD2	TRBJ2-3	CASSFWTSGYTDTQYF	TGTGCCAGCAGCTTCTGGACTAGCGGATACACAGATACGCAGTATTTT
few	TRBV4-2	-	TRBJ1-1	CASSQGLGGKTEAFF	TGTGCCAGCAGCCAAGGGCTTGGTGGGAAGACTGAAGCTTTCTTT
-	TRBV6-1	-	TRBJ1-5	CASGVGKHF	TGTGCCAGCGGAGTGGGTAAGCATTTT
-	TRBV11-2	-	TRBJ1-1	CASSLGPNTEAFF	TGTGCCAGCAGCTTAGGTCCGAACACTGAAGCTTTCTTT
-	TRBV7-9	-	TRBJ1-1	CASSLEGGRTEAFF	TGTGCCAGCAGCTTAGAGGGAGGCCGCACTGAAGCTTTCTTT
-	TRBV9	-	TRBJ2-2	CASSPVTGAPGELFF	TGTGCCAGCAGCCCCGTGACAGGCGCCCCCGGGGAGCTGTTTTTT
-	TRBV20-1	-	TRBJ1-2	CSASVDYGYTF	TGCAGTGCTAGCGTTGACTATGGCTACACCTTC
-	TRBV29-1	-	TRBJ1-2	CSVGPGEYGYTF	TGCAGCGTTGGGCCAGGCGAATATGGCTACACCTTC
-	TRBV27	-	TRBJ2-6	CASSLRAGRRSGANVLTF	TGTGCCAGCAGTTTACGGGCAGGGAGGCGCTCTGGGGCCAACGTCCTGACTTTC
-	TRBV7-9	-	TRBJ2-1	CASSFRGRTGWFF	TGTGCCAGCAGCTTTAGGGGGAGAACAGGTTGGTTCTTC
-	TRBV2	-	TRBJ2-7	CASSESTGSYEQYF	TGTGCCAGCAGTGAGTCAACAGGGTCCTACGAGCAGTACTTC
-	TRBV10-3	-	TRBJ2-3	CAISTPAGASTDTQYF	TGTGCCATCAGTACCCCCGCAGGGGCGAGCACAGATACGCAGTATTTT
-	TRBV6-5	-	TRBJ2-1	CASSFDTYNEQFF	TGTGCCAGCAGTTTTGACACCTACAATGAGCAGTTCTTC
-	TRBV2	TRBD1	TRBJ1-1	CASGGQGATEAFF	TGTGCCAGCGGGGGACAGGGGGCCACTGAAGCTTTCTTT
-	TRBV29-1	-	TRBJ2-5	CSSGEWETQYF	TGCAGCTCCGGCGAGTGGGAGACCCAGTACTTC
-	TRBV5-6	TRBD2	TRBJ2-7	CASSLLAGALYEQYF	TGTGCCAGCAGCTTGCTAGCGGGGGCTTTGTACGAGCAGTACTTC
-	TRBV28	TRBD2	TRBJ2-5	CASSLNSGGARETQYF	TGTGCCAGCAGTTTAAATAGCGGGGGGGCGCGAGAGACCCAGTACTTC
-	TRBV7-2	TRBD1	TRBJ1-2	CALADRVDGYTF	TGTGCCCTCGCCGACAGGGTAGATGGCTACACCTTC